This T cell receptor beta chain was sequenced during a study of cytomegalovirus exposure and HLA in healthy donors. CDR1 SGDLS and CDR2 YYNGEE come from the germline V gene. The junction had 8 bases not matched to a gene; V was cut back by 0 bases and J by 5 bases. This CDR3 is 16 amino acids long. On this clone: What it binds is unknown.

Points from the study as a whole: According to an earlier analysis, most TCR beta V segments yielded productive rearrangements about 87% or about 30% of the time. Likely technical artifact: a cluster of highly shared sequence variants.

The PCR had 60 Vbeta and 13 Jbeta primers. Data came from immunoSEQ multiplex PCR; TCRdb stores just in-frame clones and leaves some out. The table lists 150,000 to 200,000 clones, 80% of them singletons. Source material: PBMCs. The J gene is TRBJ1-1, the V gene TRBV9; 9 positions match TRBD1. This sequence originates from a young man in good health and CMV-seropositive. This CDR3 reads CASSVGDRERRTEAFF. In DNA form, the CDR3 reads TGTGCCAGCAGCGTAGGGGACAGGGAGCGACGAACTGAAGCTTTCTTT.